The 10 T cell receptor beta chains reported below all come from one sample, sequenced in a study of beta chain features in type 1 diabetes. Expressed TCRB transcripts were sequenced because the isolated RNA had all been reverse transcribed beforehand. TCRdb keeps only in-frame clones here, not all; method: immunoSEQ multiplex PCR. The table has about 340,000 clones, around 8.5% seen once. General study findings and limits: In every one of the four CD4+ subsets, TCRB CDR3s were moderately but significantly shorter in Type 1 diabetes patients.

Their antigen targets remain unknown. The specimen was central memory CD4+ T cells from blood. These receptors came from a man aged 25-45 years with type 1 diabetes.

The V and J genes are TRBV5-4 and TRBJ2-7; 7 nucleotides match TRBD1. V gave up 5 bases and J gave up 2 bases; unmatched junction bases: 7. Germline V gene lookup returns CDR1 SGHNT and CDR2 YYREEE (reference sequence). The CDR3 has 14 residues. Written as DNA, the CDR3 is TGTGCCAGCAGACCGGACAGGTTAACCTACGAGCAGTACTTC. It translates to CASRPDRLTYEQYF.

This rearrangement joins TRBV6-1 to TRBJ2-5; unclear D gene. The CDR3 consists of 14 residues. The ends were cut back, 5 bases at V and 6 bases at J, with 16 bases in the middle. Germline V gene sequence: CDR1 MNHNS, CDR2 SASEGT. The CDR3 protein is CASSPRPGAQTQYF. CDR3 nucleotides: TGTGCCAGCAGTCCCCGGCCGGGCGCTCAGACCCAGTACTTC.

The CDR3 bases are TGCGCCAGCAGCTTGGCCCACTCGGACGATGGCTACACCTTC. This gives the protein CASSLAHSDDGYTF. V gene TRBV5-1 combines with J gene TRBJ1-2; D unresolved. Germline V gives CDR1 SGHRS, CDR2 YFSETQ. The CDR3 is 14 residues long. V was clipped by 0 bases and J by 6 bases, with 12 bases between them.

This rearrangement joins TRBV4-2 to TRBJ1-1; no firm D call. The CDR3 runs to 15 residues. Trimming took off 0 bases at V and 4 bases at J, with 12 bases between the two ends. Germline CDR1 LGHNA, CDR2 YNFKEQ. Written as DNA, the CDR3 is TGTGCCAGCAGCCAAGATACATGGCGGGGCACTGAAGCTTTCTTT. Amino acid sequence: CASSQDTWRGTEAFF.

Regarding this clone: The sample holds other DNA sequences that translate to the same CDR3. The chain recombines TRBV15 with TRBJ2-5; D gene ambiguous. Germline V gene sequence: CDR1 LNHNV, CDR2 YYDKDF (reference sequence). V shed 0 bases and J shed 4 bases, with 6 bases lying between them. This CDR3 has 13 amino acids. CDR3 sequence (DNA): TGTGCCACCAGCAGAGATTTAAGAGAGACCCAGTACTTC. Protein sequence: CATSRDLRETQYF.

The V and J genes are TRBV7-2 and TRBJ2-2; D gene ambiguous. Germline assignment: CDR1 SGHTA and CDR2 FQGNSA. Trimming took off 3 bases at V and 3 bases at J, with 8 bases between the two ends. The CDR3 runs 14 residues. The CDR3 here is CASSFAPDTGELFF. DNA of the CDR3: TGTGCCAGCAGCTTTGCCCCTGACACCGGGGAGCTGTTTTTT.

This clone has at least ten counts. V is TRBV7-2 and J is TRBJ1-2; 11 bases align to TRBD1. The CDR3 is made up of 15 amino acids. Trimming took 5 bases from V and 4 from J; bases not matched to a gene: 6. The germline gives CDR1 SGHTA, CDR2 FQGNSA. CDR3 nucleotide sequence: TGTGCCAGCAGCGATGGACAGGGGGCAGGCTATGGCTACACCTTC. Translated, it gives CASSDGQGAGYGYTF.

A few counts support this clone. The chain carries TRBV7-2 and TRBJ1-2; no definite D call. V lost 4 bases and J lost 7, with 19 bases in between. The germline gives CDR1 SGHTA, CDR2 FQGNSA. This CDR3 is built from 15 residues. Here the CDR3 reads CASSSYPVATGGYTF. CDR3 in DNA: TGTGCCAGCAGCTCATACCCCGTCGCCACCGGTGGCTACACCTTC.

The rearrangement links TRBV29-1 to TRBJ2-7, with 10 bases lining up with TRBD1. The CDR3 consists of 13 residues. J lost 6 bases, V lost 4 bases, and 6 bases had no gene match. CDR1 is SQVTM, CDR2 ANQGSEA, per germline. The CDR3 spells CSVGGQGNFEQYF. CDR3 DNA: TGCAGCGTTGGGGGACAGGGGAACTTCGAGCAGTACTTC.

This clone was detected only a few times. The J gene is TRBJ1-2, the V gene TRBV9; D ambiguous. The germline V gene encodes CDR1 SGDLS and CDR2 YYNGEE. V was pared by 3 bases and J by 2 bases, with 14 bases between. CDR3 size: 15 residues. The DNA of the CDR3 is TGTGCCAGCAGCGGACTGGGTGGAACAAACTATGGCTACACCTTC. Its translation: CASSGLGGTNYGYTF. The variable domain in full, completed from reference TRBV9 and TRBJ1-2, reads DSGVTQTPKHLITATGQRVTLRCSPRSGDLSVYWYQQSLDQGLQFLIQYYNGEERAKGNILERFSAQQFPDLHSELNLSSLELGDSALYFCASSGLGGTNYGYTFGSGTRLTVV.